The clone carrying this T cell receptor (beta chain) was counted ten times or more. The sample belongs to a study of regulatory T cells in long-lasting Graves disease. In the study overall: Over-5-year antithyroid drug use with positive TSH receptor antibodies defined persistent Graves' disease in the study.

Building of the TCR beta libraries involved iRepertoire HTBI primers and Arm-PCR of CDR3 regions. TCRdb reprocessed the multiplex PCR reads via MiXCR and lists one record per CDR3 protein. The table shows roughly 700,000 distinct CDR3 sequences, with around 30% occurring only once. The CDR3 is 16 residues long. The V segment lost 6 bases and the J segment 3 bases; nucleotides outside the gene matches: 10. CDR1 and CDR2 (germline): DFQATT, SNEGSKA (reference sequence). Documented time point: persistent/refractory GD, antithyroid drugs over 5 years with positive TRAb. PBMC RNA was the source of the TCR library.

Sequencing used peripheral blood mononuclear cells (PBMCs), obtained when the disease was refractory, from a patient treated with antithyroid drugs. V and J are TRBV20-1 and TRBJ2-2, with 10 bases that match TRBD2. The sequence came from a female donor with Graves disease. The CDR3 DNA reads TGCAGTGCCCGTTTAGCGGGAGGAAGGGACACCGGGGAGCTGTTTTTT. Translated: CSARLAGGRDTGELFF.